The 21 T cell receptor beta chains reported below all come from one sample, sequenced in a study of blood T cells in healthy people across ages. A second about 6 to 11 cycle PCR used barcoded and J-beta primers. TCRdb analysed the 5' RACE reads with MiXCR anew, one entry per CDR3 protein. Of 710,000 or so distinct CDR3 sequences listed, about 20% were seen once; the top ten hold around 22%. The sample comprised blood. These receptors originate from a man aged 65 to 79 in good health.

Only a few counts were recorded for this clonotype. This sequence joins TRBV7-6 and TRBJ1-3; D gene unclear. This CDR3 region has 16 residues. The V gene lost 0 bases and the J gene lost 0 bases, with 9 bases spanning the gap. Per germline, CDR1 SGHVS and CDR2 FNYEAQ. CDR3 sequence (DNA): TGTGCCAGCAGCTTAGCTGTCTATTCCTCTGGAAACACCATATATTTT. Protein sequence: CASSLAVYSSGNTIYF.

The CDR3 loop reads CSASGYEQYF. CDR3 nucleotide sequence: TGCAGTGCTAGTGGGTACGAGCAGTACTTC. This rearrangement joins TRBV20-1 to TRBJ2-7; unclear D gene. V shed 3 bases and J shed 4 bases, with 4 bases lying between them. CDR3 length: 10 residues. CDR1 DFQATT and CDR2 SNEGSKA come from the germline V gene (reference sequence).

The chain carries TRBV19 and TRBJ2-5; D remains ambiguous. The J call may be faulty, since TRBJ2-1 better matches the DNA end. Per the germline V gene, CDR1 is LNHDA and CDR2 is SQIVND (reference sequence). The CDR3 contains 13 residues. CDR3 nucleotide sequence: TGTGCCAGTAGTATAGGGGTGCGCAATGAGCAGTTCTTC. This encodes CASSIGVRNEQFF.

This rearrangement joins TRBV15 to TRBJ2-2, with D tentatively TRBD1 (5 bases). The CDR3 spans 15 residues. Trimming took 3 bases from V and 1 from J, leaving 9 bases between them. CDR1 is LNHNV, CDR2 YYDKDF, per germline (reference sequence). The CDR3 DNA is TGTGCCACCAGCAGGAACACAGGGAACACCGGGGAGCTGTTTTTT. Amino acid sequence: CATSRNTGNTGELFF.

Only a few counts were recorded for this clonotype. The DNA of the CDR3 is TGTGCCAGCAGTTTAGTGGCGGGGGGCCTACAAGAGACCCAGTACTTC. Translating it yields CASSLVAGGLQETQYF. The V gene is TRBV28, the J gene TRBJ2-5, with TRBD2 identical over 8 bases. V gave up 2 bases and J gave up 2 bases; unmatched junction bases: 7. Germline V gene lookup returns CDR1 MDHEN and CDR2 SYDVKM. The CDR3 contains 16 residues.

This clonotype has only a few counts. This chain connects TRBV2 to TRBJ2-5; no firm D call. The J call may be in error: the DNA end matches TRBJ2-1 better. Germline-derived CDR1 and CDR2 are SNHLY and FYNNEI. This CDR3 comprises 10 residues. The CDR3 sequence is CASIDTAQFF. The CDR3 DNA reads TGTGCCAGCATAGACACCGCGCAGTTCTTC.

The chain joins TRBV18 to TRBJ2-5, with D uncertain. Matching the DNA end better, TRBJ2-7 makes the J call doubtful. Germline V lookup: CDR1 KGHSH, CDR2 LQKENI. This CDR3 has 13 amino acids. The CDR3 region is CASSIQSSYEQYV. CDR3 sequence (DNA): TGTGCCAGCTCTATACAGAGCTCCTACGAGCAGTACGTC.

This clonotype was seen more than once but under ten times. CDR3 sequence: CASSSHQNYGYTF. CDR3 DNA: TGCGCCAGCAGCTCCCACCAAAACTATGGCTACACCTTC. The chain couples TRBV5-1 to TRBJ1-2, with unresolved D. Germline CDR1 is SGHRS and CDR2 is YFSETQ. The V end was cut by 3 bases, the J end by 2 bases, with 8 bases between. CDR3 length equals 13 residues.

This clonotype came up a few times. DNA of the CDR3: TGCAGCGTCCTAACAGGGGGCTTCAATCAGCCCCAGCATTTT. As protein: CSVLTGGFNQPQHF. This chain uses TRBV29-1 with TRBJ1-5; 9 bases are a match to TRBD1. CDR3 size: 14 residues. The V gene end was trimmed by 6 bases and the J gene end by 3 bases; junction bases not matched to a gene: 6. Per the germline V gene, CDR1 is SQVTM and CDR2 is ANQGSEA.

The chain is built from TRBV5-1 and TRBJ2-3, with TRBD2 identical over 9 bases. The CDR3 contains 18 residues. J was trimmed by 0 bases and V by 1 base; bases with no gene match: 9. Germline-derived CDR1 and CDR2 are SGHRS and YFSETQ. The CDR3 DNA sequence: TGCGCCAGCAGCTTGAACCTAGCGGGGCCGTCTAGCACAGATACGCAGTATTTT. This sequence encodes CASSLNLAGPSSTDTQYF.

This chain connects TRBV3-1 to TRBJ1-2; 8 nucleotides match TRBD1. The CDR3 sequence is 17 residues long. Trimming removed 3 bases from V and 3 bases from J; junction bases left unmatched: 12. Germline V gives CDR1 LGHDT, CDR2 YNNKEL (reference sequence). DNA for the CDR3: TGTGCCAGCAGCCAGCAGGGGGCGGGGGCGATCGACTATGGCTACACCTTC. It translates to CASSQQGAGAIDYGYTF.

This chain links TRBV20-1 with TRBJ2-3, with D hard to call. The CDR3 is 13 amino acids. V was clipped by 3 bases and J by 2 bases, with 9 bases between them. Per the germline V gene, CDR1 is DFQATT and CDR2 is SNEGSKA (reference sequence). The CDR3 bases are TGCAGTGCTAGTGTCACTTACACAGATACGCAGTATTTT. It yields the protein CSASVTYTDTQYF.

In this sample, this clonotype turned up a few times. The chain recombines TRBV7-9 with TRBJ2-3; TRBD1 or TRBD2 may be the D gene (5 bases each). The V end lost 5 bases, the J end lost 4 bases, and 16 bases lay between the germline ends. This CDR3 has 15 residues. In germline, CDR1 is SEHNR, CDR2 FQNEAQ (reference sequence). This CDR3 is CASSPWTAQADTQYF. In DNA, the CDR3 is TGTGCCAGCAGCCCATGGACTGCACAGGCAGATACGCAGTATTTT.

The chain joins TRBV10-3 to TRBJ1-1, with TRBD1 as a possible D gene (5 bases). Per germline, CDR1 ENHRY and CDR2 SYGVKD. This CDR3 has 13 residues. V gave up 10 bases and J gave up 1 base, with 13 bases separating them. CDR3 in DNA: TGTGCCACAAACAGGAACCAGAACACTGAAGCTTTCTTT. Its translation is CATNRNQNTEAFF.

This clonotype showed up just a few times. The J gene is TRBJ2-1, the V gene TRBV12-3 or TRBV12-4; TRBD2 matches 15 bases. The length of the CDR3 is 16 residues. V lost 5 bases to trimming and J lost 5 bases; unmatched junction nucleotides: 4. CDR3 nucleotides: TGTGCCAGCAGTCCGTGGACTAGCGGGGGGGACAATGAGCAGTTCTTC. This gives the protein CASSPWTSGGDNEQFF.

This clonotype was seen only a few times. V is TRBV27 and J is TRBJ1-1; 8 positions agree with TRBD1. The CDR3 has 14 residues. V gave up 5 bases and J gave up 7 bases; unmatched junction bases: 9. The germline V gene encodes CDR1 MNHEY and CDR2 SMNVEV (reference sequence). The CDR3 DNA sequence: TGTGCCAGCAGTCCCCGGACAGGGAAGGGTGAAGCTTTCTTT. It is translated as CASSPRTGKGEAFF.

This chain links TRBV29-1 with TRBJ2-5; D not resolved. The CDR3 covers 12 residues. V was trimmed by 4 bases and J by 1 base, leaving 7 bases between them. Germline CDR1 and CDR2: SQVTM and ANQGSEA. CDR3 region: CSVGVSQETQYF. CDR3 DNA sequence: TGCAGCGTTGGGGTCAGCCAAGAGACCCAGTACTTC.

The rearrangement links TRBV10-3 to TRBJ2-7; D might be TRBD1 or TRBD2, each matching 5 bases. Between the trimmed V and J ends, which lost 5 bases and 5 bases, there was a span of 13 bases. The CDR3 length is 13 residues. Germline V gene sequence: CDR1 ENHRY, CDR2 SYGVKD. Here the CDR3 reads CAISTGTGDEQYF. The CDR3 region has the DNA TGTGCCATCAGTACCGGGACCGGCGACGAGCAGTACTTC.

In regard to this clonotype: The junction departs from the called germline gene at one end, perhaps through a read error. This sequence joins TRBV2 and TRBJ2-4, with TRBD1 identical over 7 bases. This CDR3 region has 13 residues. CDR1 and CDR2 from the germline V gene are SNHLY and FYNNEI. The CDR3 loop reads CASREDRVSIQYF. In DNA, the CDR3 is TGTGCCAGCAGGGAAGACAGGGTATCCATTCAGTACTTC. Full variable domain (remainder filled in from reference TRBV2 and TRBJ2-4): EPEVTQTPSHQVTQMGQEVILRCVPISNHLYFYWYRQILGQKVEFLVSFYNNEISEKSEIFDDQFSVERPDGSNFTLKIRSTKLEDSAMYFCASREDRVSIQYFGAGTRLSVL.

The chain has TRBV4-1 and TRBJ2-2, with a tentative D call TRBD2 (7 bases). This CDR3 is 16 amino acids long. The germline V gene has CDR1 MGHRA and CDR2 YSYEKL. Between the trimmed V and J ends, which lost 5 bases and 3 bases, there was a span of 16 bases. CDR3 sequence (DNA): TGCGCCAGCAGCGTCCCGGGGGGCCTGGACACCGGGGAGCTGTTTTTT. This gives the protein CASSVPGGLDTGELFF.

The J gene is TRBJ1-2, the V gene TRBV18; 11 nucleotides align to TRBD1. The CDR3 loop spans 14 amino acids. V dropped 3 bases and J dropped 6; count of bases not matched to a gene: 3. CDR1 and CDR2 (germline): KGHSH, LQKENI. The CDR3 bases are TGTGCCAGCTCACCCTCGGGACAGGGGGATGGCTACACCTTC. Translation gives CASSPSGQGDGYTF.